Listed below are T cell receptor beta chains from one sample, sequenced in a study of regulatory T cells in long-lasting Graves disease. TCRdb recomputed calls from the multiplex PCR reads with MiXCR, one row per CDR3 protein. Of about 320,000 distinct CDR3 sequences in the sample, over 15% were seen once. Specimen: peripheral blood mononuclear cells (PBMCs), collected at new diagnosis, from a patient treated with antithyroid drugs. The origin of the receptors is a female donor with Graves disease. Each CDR3 is given with its conserved first and last residue.

>TRBV5-6|TRBJ1-2
CASSFQTVRSEGYTF
>TRBV6-1|TRBJ1-4
CASRPTGGHEKLFF
>TRBV4-2|TRBJ2-2
CASSPAVSGRTGELFF
>TRBV10-1|TRBJ2-7
CASSEKALAGEQYF
>TRBV28|TRBJ1-6
CATRPGRQGSYNSPLHF
>TRBV6-1|TRBJ1-4
CASRRTVNEKLFF
>TRBV3-1|TRBJ2-5
CASSHSTTGRQETQYF
>TRBV2|TRBJ2-5
CASSEREFIQETQYF
>TRBV5-1|TRBJ2-7
CASSTGQGVYGEQYF
>TRBV5-4|TRBJ1-3
CASSRGQGGGNTIYF
>TRBV28|TRBJ2-7
CASTPGLPTYEQYF
>TRBV5-1|.
CASSWGGITRAYNEQFF
>TRBV20-1|TRBJ1-1
CSARDPFSGDTEAFF
>TRBV19|TRBJ2-1
CASRDTPSSYNEQFF
>TRBV6-1|TRBJ2-1
CASSEAHPTSGKQFF
>TRBV30|TRBJ1-1
CAWSPRGGRDTEAFF